Each of the 17 T cell receptor beta chains below was sequenced from the same sample in a study of technical replicates of blood from a handful of donors. Clones were sequenced by immunoSEQ multiplex PCR, and TCRdb holds only the in-frame ones, with some missing. The sample yields 45,000 to 60,000 clones, approximately 90% seen once. The sample taken for sequencing was PBMCs. Receptor source: a human donor in good health. Some clones in this sample may be carry-over from other donors' samples.

This clone was detected a few times. The chain has TRBV9 and TRBJ2-6; D is unresolved. Trimming stripped 4 bases from V and 0 bases from J, with 5 bases between. This CDR3 has 14 residues. Germline lookup yields CDR1 SGDLS and CDR2 YYNGEE. CDR3 amino acids: CASSPHSGANVLTF. In DNA form, the CDR3 reads TGTGCCAGCAGCCCCCACTCTGGGGCCAACGTCCTGACTTTC.

This clone has a single count. This chain uses TRBV2 with TRBJ1-1, with D perhaps matching TRBD1 (5 bases). The V end was cut by 5 bases, the J end by 1 base, with 8 bases between. The CDR3 contains 13 residues. Germline values: CDR1 SNHLY, CDR2 FYNNEI. The CDR3 spells CASSLTANTEAFF. The CDR3 coding sequence is TGTGCCAGCAGTTTGACAGCGAACACTGAAGCTTTCTTT.

This clone has a single count. The chain joins TRBV7-8 to TRBJ1-1, with D unresolved. The CDR3 is 16 amino acids. Looked up from germline, CDR1 is SGHVS and CDR2 is FQNEAQ. V was trimmed by 5 bases and J by 0 bases, leaving 16 bases between them. CDR3 in DNA: TGTGCCAGCAGCGGGCCGCAAGCCTTTATGAACACTGAAGCTTTCTTT. Translating it yields CASSGPQAFMNTEAFF.

The CDR3 region is CASRQGAMDYGYTF. The CDR3 nucleotides are TGTGCCAGCAGGCAGGGGGCCATGGACTATGGCTACACCTTC. The rearrangement links TRBV6-6 to TRBJ1-2, with 8 positions matching TRBD1. The trim removed 6 bases at V and 3 bases at J, leaving 6 bases unmatched. This CDR3 comprises 14 residues. Germline values: CDR1 MNHNY, CDR2 SVGAGI (reference sequence).

The chain joins TRBV5-1 to TRBJ2-5, with D unresolved. The V end was cut by 2 bases, the J end by 4 bases, with 9 bases between. CDR1 is SGHRS and CDR2 is YFSETQ in the germline V gene. CDR3 size: 13 residues. The CDR3 reads CASSLSESETQYF. DNA of the CDR3: TGCGCCAGCAGCTTATCGGAGTCAGAGACCCAGTACTTC.

This clone was picked up one time. CDR3 residues: CASSKEGQGKGETQYF. The CDR3 nucleotides are TGTGCCAGCAGTAAAGAGGGGCAGGGAAAGGGGGAGACCCAGTACTTC. The chain links TRBV2 to TRBJ2-5; D may correspond to TRBD1 or TRBD2 (5 bases each). Per germline, CDR1 SNHLY and CDR2 FYNNEI. Trimming removed 5 bases from V and 5 bases from J, with 21 bases in between. This CDR3 has 16 amino acids.

The rearrangement joins TRBV5-4 to TRBJ2-2, with D tentatively TRBD1 (6 bases). V shed 4 bases and J shed 1 base, with 11 bases lying between them. The CDR3 sequence is 15 residues long. CDR1 and CDR2 (germline): SGHNT, YYREEE (reference sequence). The CDR3 loop reads CASSAMGQNTGELFF. Written as DNA, the CDR3 is TGTGCCAGCAGCGCTATGGGACAGAACACCGGGGAGCTGTTTTTT.

V usage is TRBV30 and J usage is TRBJ1-5, with D tentatively TRBD1 (5 bases). This CDR3 contains 13 residues. The V gene lost 5 bases and the J gene lost 6 bases, with 14 bases spanning the gap. CDR1 GTSNPN and CDR2 SVGIG come from the germline V gene (reference sequence). In DNA form, the CDR3 reads TGTGCCTGGGGGGCCGGGTCCGGTCAGCCCCAGCATTTT. Its protein is CAWGAGSGQPQHF.

The chain links TRBV9 to TRBJ2-7, with 8 bases lining up with TRBD2. The CDR3 has 14 amino acids. CDR1 and CDR2 from the germline V gene are SGDLS and YYNGEE. The V segment lost 4 bases and the J segment 6 bases; nucleotides outside the gene matches: 9. Here the CDR3 DNA reads TGTGCCAGCAGCTGCGGGACTAGTGTCTGCGAGCAGTACTTC. Its protein is CASSCGTSVCEQYF.

The chain recombines TRBV5-1 with TRBJ2-2, with a possible D match to TRBD2 (5 bases). V dropped 4 bases and J dropped 4 bases, with 11 bases sitting between them. Germline lookup yields CDR1 SGHRS and CDR2 YFSETQ. The CDR3 covers 14 residues. CDR3 sequence (DNA): TGCGCCAGCAGCCCGATCGGAGGCACCGGGGAGCTGTTTTTT. Protein: CASSPIGGTGELFF.

The gene calls are TRBV9 and TRBJ1-1, with TRBD1 identical over 8 bases. J was trimmed by 3 bases and V by 6 bases; bases with no gene match: 7. Germline loops: CDR1 SGDLS, CDR2 YYNGEE. This CDR3 is 14 amino acids long. In DNA form, the CDR3 reads TGTGCCAGCAACCAGGGGGCGGTTGACACTGAAGCTTTCTTT. Amino acid sequence: CASNQGAVDTEAFF. Drawing the rest from reference TRBV9 and TRBJ1-1, the complete variable domain is DSGVTQTPKHLITATGQRVTLRCSPRSGDLSVYWYQQSLDQGLQFLIQYYNGEERAKGNILERFSAQQFPDLHSELNLSSLELGDSALYFCASNQGAVDTEAFFGQGTRLTVV.

The chain combines TRBV11-2 with TRBJ1-1; D gene uncertain. The CDR3 has 13 amino acids. In germline, CDR1 is SGHAT, CDR2 FQNNGV. The ends were cut back, 3 bases at V and 1 base at J, with 6 bases in the middle. In nucleotides, the CDR3 is TGTGCCAGCAGCTTTACAACGAACACTGAAGCTTTCTTT. Encoded protein: CASSFTTNTEAFF.

The chain is built from TRBV9 and TRBJ1-6, with D maybe TRBD1 (5 bases). CDR3 size: 15 residues. Germline-derived CDR1 and CDR2 are SGDLS and YYNGEE. V lost 0 bases, J lost 6 bases, and 10 bases lay in between. The CDR3 sequence is CASSVEGAGNSPLHF. DNA of the CDR3: TGTGCCAGCAGCGTAGAAGGGGCAGGTAATTCACCCCTCCACTTT.

The chain uses TRBV2 and TRBJ2-3; TRBD1 matches at 7 bases. This CDR3 region has 15 residues. With 4 bases clipped from V and 2 bases from J, the junction kept 6 bases outside the gene matches. Germline V lookup: CDR1 SNHLY, CDR2 FYNNEI. The CDR3 DNA is TGTGCCAGCAGTGCCGGACAGGATTTCACAGATACGCAGTATTTT. Amino acid sequence: CASSAGQDFTDTQYF.

The chain recombines TRBV4-3 with TRBJ2-4; TRBD1 aligns across 9 bases. The V gene end was trimmed by 2 bases and the J gene end by 6 bases; junction bases not matched to a gene: 14. This CDR3 region has 18 residues. CDR1 is LGHNA, CDR2 YSLEER, per germline. CDR3 coding DNA: TGCGCCAGCAGCCAAACGATTCCGGGACAGGGCACGGGAAACATTCAGTACTTC. This codes for CASSQTIPGQGTGNIQYF.

The sample holds a few counts of this clone. J is TRBJ2-4 and V is TRBV15; D might be TRBD2 (6 bases). This CDR3 spans 13 amino acids. Germline lookup yields CDR1 LNHNV and CDR2 YYDKDF (reference sequence). Trimming shortened V by 2 bases and J by 5 bases, and 7 bases separated the two germline ends. As DNA, the CDR3 is TGTGCCACCAGCAGATGGAGGGAAAACATTCAGTACTTC. It encodes CATSRWRENIQYF.

J is TRBJ2-7 and V is TRBV7-9; 11 bases are shared with TRBD2. With 6 bases clipped from V and 0 bases from J, the junction kept 1 base outside the gene matches. Per germline, CDR1 SEHNR and CDR2 FQNEAQ (reference sequence). CDR3 length equals 14 residues. The DNA of the CDR3 is TGTGCCAGCAGGGGACTAGCGGACTCCTACGAGCAGTACTTC. Its translation is CASRGLADSYEQYF.